Following are 8 T cell receptor beta chains from one sample sequenced in a study of technical replicates of blood from a few donors. TCRdb keeps only in-frame clones here, not all; method: immunoSEQ multiplex PCR. Counted here are some 80,000 clones, more than 90% occurring once; the ten biggest clones make up more than 0.2%. Sequences were obtained from T cells isolated from PBMCs. These receptors originate from a human donor in good health.

CDR3 residues: CATSMTVEWTQYF. The CDR3 coding sequence is TGTGCCACCAGCATGACAGTGGAATGGACCCAGTACTTC. The V gene is TRBV15, the J gene TRBJ2-5, with D possibly matching TRBD1 (5 bases). Trimming shortened V by 4 bases and J by 7 bases, and 13 bases separated the two germline ends. The germline V gene encodes CDR1 LNHNV and CDR2 YYDKDF (reference sequence). The CDR3 sequence is 13 residues long.

This clone was observed a few times. This chain links TRBV4-2 with TRBJ1-1; tentative D call: TRBD1 (6 bases). Germline values: CDR1 LGHNA, CDR2 YNFKEQ. Trimming left V 4 bases short and J 2 bases short, with 20 bases between. The length of the CDR3 is 17 residues. The CDR3 DNA reads TGTGCCAGCAGCCCGGCAGCTAATGGACAGACAAACACTGAAGCTTTCTTT. It encodes CASSPAANGQTNTEAFF.

This chain links TRBV11-3 with TRBJ2-7; TRBD2 might be the D (6 bases). Trimming took off 0 bases at V and 0 bases at J, with 9 bases between the two ends. CDR3 length equals 15 residues. The germline V gene has CDR1 SGHNT and CDR2 YENEEA. CDR3 protein: CASSLEGTSSYEQYF. As DNA, the CDR3 is TGTGCCAGCAGCTTAGAGGGGACTTCCTCCTACGAGCAGTACTTC.

The chain links TRBV7-8 to TRBJ2-2; 7 positions agree with TRBD1. Germline loops: CDR1 SGHVS, CDR2 FQNEAQ. CDR3 length: 15 amino acids. Germline trimming cut 5 bases from V and 6 bases from J; bases unmatched to any gene: 9. CDR3: CASSLLRQGAGELFF. CDR3 DNA: TGTGCCAGCAGCCTTCTCCGACAGGGTGCCGGGGAGCTGTTTTTT.

V and J are TRBV5-1 and TRBJ1-1; possibly TRBD1 for D (5 bases). V was shortened by 4 bases and J by 1 base, with 17 bases between the two germline ends. Germline CDR1 and CDR2: SGHRS and YFSETQ. This CDR3 comprises 16 residues. CDR3 DNA sequence: TGCGCCAGCAGCGCCAAAGGACACAATGGGAACACTGAAGCTTTCTTT. It yields the protein CASSAKGHNGNTEAFF. Filled out from reference TRBV5-1 and TRBJ1-1, the complete variable domain reads KAGVTQTPRYLIKTRGQQVTLSCSPISGHRSVSWYQQTPGQGLQFLFEYFSETQRNKGNFPGRFSGRQFSNSRSEMNVSTLELGDSALYLCASSAKGHNGNTEAFFGQGTRLTVV.

V gene TRBV28 combines with J gene TRBJ1-2, with a possible D match to TRBD1 (6 bases). The germline V gene has CDR1 MDHEN and CDR2 SYDVKM. V was trimmed by 5 bases and J by 8 bases, leaving 24 bases between them. This CDR3 has 16 residues. As DNA, the CDR3 is TGTGCCAGCAGTCTGAACCCAACAGGGTTAACTTTGGGCTACACCTTC. Protein: CASSLNPTGLTLGYTF.

The gene calls are TRBV6-5 and TRBJ1-4, with 11 bases identical to TRBD1. Germline trimming cut 4 bases from V and 4 bases from J; bases unmatched to any gene: 5. Germline CDR1 reads MNHEY; CDR2 reads SVGAGI. The CDR3 loop spans 16 amino acids. CDR3 protein: CASSFRTGGGNEKLFF. For the CDR3, the DNA is TGTGCCAGCAGTTTTCGGACAGGGGGCGGTAATGAAAAACTGTTTTTT.

Here the CDR3 DNA reads TGTGCCAGCAGCTCCAGCGGGCAGTCCCGGCTAGATACGCAGTATTTT. This gives the protein CASSSSGQSRLDTQYF. The rearrangement links TRBV11-3 to TRBJ2-3, with D possibly being TRBD2 (6 bases). The CDR3 totals 16 residues. Germline loops: CDR1 SGHNT, CDR2 YENEEA. Trimming took off 4 bases at V and 5 bases at J, with 19 bases between the two ends.